The 8 T cell receptor beta chains given below trace back to one sample, sequenced in a study of OX40 agonist ivuxolimab in advanced cancers. Sequencing was performed with immunoSEQ multiplex PCR; in TCRdb, only in-frame clones are kept and a portion is missing. The table shows about 98,000 clones, with 85% to 95% occurring only once. The source material was CD4+ or CD8+ T cells sorted from blood, sampled in a trial of the OX40 agonist ivuxolimab. All receptors derive from an adult with an advanced solid tumor such as melanoma, head and neck, liver or kidney cancer.

The chain carries TRBV2 and TRBJ1-1; TRBD1 matches at 9 bases. The ends lost 6 bases at V and 8 bases at J; junction bases unmatched: 16. CDR3 length: 16 residues. Germline-derived CDR1 and CDR2 are SNHLY and FYNNEI. The CDR3 region is CASRRRPGTGMREAFF. CDR3 DNA sequence: TGTGCCAGCAGACGCAGACCCGGGACAGGGATGAGGGAAGCTTTCTTT.

The chain employs TRBV30 and TRBJ1-2, with D maybe TRBD1 (6 bases). This CDR3 comprises 11 residues. The V gene's germline CDR1 is GTSNPN and CDR2 SVGIG (reference sequence). This chain's CDR3 is CALDRVYGYTF. The CDR3 DNA reads TGTGCATTGGACAGAGTCTATGGCTACACCTTC.

V and J are TRBV30 and TRBJ1-1, with D hard to call. Trimming stripped 7 bases from V and 1 base from J, with 13 bases between. The CDR3 consists of 13 residues. CDR1 is GTSNPN and CDR2 is SVGIG in the germline V gene (reference sequence). This CDR3 reads CASGGHWNTEAFF. Here the CDR3 DNA reads TGTGCCTCAGGCGGGCACTGGAACACTGAAGCTTTCTTT.

V and J are TRBV10-3 and TRBJ1-1, with 8 bases lining up with TRBD1. The CDR3 extends over 15 amino acids. Trimming removed 8 bases from V and 3 bases from J; junction bases left unmatched: 11. Germline CDR1 and CDR2: ENHRY and SYGVKD. Here the CDR3 DNA reads TGTGCCATCGCCGGACAGGGAGGGGTGGACACTGAAGCTTTCTTT. This sequence encodes CAIAGQGGVDTEAFF.

This clone was detected once. The rearrangement links TRBV6-5 to TRBJ2-5; 7 nucleotides agree with TRBD1. V lost 0 bases, J lost 3 bases, and 7 bases stayed unmatched. This CDR3 is 16 amino acids long. Germline V gives CDR1 MNHEY, CDR2 SVGAGI. The CDR3 spells CASSYSKGAPEETQYF. CDR3 nucleotides: TGTGCCAGCAGTTACTCGAAGGGGGCACCCGAAGAGACCCAGTACTTC.

This chain connects TRBV5-4 to TRBJ1-4; 7 bases fit TRBD1. The CDR3 totals 16 residues. V trimming: 3 bases; J trimming: 5 bases; junction bases outside the gene matches: 10. Germline lookup yields CDR1 SGHNT and CDR2 YYREEE (reference sequence). CDR3 nucleotides: TGTGCCAGCAGCTATACAGGGGAGTCGACGAATGAAAAACTGTTTTTT. Residues: CASSYTGESTNEKLFF.

The rearrangement uses TRBV2 and TRBJ2-1; D not certain. The CDR3 spans 14 residues. Per germline, CDR1 SNHLY and CDR2 FYNNEI. Trimming cost V 3 bases and J 8 bases, with 14 bases left between them. In DNA, the CDR3 is TGTGCCAGCAGTGAGGTGCTGGGGAAACATGAGCAGTTCTTC. This sequence encodes CASSEVLGKHEQFF.

The V call is TRBV4-3, the J call TRBJ1-2; D gene unclear. The germline V gene has CDR1 LGHNA and CDR2 YSLEER. Trimming pared 1 base from V and 3 bases from J, leaving 12 bases between. CDR3 length: 15 amino acids. CDR3 loop: CASSQVFGSDYGYTF. As DNA, the CDR3 is TGCGCCAGCAGCCAAGTGTTTGGGTCAGACTATGGCTACACCTTC.